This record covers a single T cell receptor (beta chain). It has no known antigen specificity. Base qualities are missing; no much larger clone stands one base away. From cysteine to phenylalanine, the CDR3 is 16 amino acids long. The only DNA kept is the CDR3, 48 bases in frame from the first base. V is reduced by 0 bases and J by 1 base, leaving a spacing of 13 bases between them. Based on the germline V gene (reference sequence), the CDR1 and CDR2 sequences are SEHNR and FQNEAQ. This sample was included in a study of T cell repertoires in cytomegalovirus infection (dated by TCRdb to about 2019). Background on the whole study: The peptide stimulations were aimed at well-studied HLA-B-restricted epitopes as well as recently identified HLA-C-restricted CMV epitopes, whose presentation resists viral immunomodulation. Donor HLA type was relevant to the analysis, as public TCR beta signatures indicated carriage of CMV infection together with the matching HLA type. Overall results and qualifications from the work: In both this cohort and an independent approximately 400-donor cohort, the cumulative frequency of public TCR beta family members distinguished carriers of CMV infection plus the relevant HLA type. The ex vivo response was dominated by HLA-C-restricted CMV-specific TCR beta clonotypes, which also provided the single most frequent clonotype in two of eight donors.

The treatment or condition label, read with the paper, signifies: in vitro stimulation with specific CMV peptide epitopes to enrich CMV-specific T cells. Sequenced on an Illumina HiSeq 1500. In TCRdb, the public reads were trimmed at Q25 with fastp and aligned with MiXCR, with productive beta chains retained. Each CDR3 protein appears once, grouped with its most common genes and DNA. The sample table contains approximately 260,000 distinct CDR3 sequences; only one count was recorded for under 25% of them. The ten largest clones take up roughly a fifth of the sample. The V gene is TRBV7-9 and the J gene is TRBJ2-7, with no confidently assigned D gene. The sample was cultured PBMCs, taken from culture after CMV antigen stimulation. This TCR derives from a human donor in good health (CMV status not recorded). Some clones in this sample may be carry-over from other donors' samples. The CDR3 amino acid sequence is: CASSLASTRLSYEQYF. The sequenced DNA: TGTGCCAGCAGCTTAGCGTCGACTCGGCTTTCCTACGAGCAGTACTTC.